The next 11 T cell receptor beta chains were all read from a single sample in a study of early T cells in non-severe SARS-CoV-2 infection. TCRdb recomputed calls from the 5' RACE reads with MiXCR, one row per CDR3 protein. The sample has 40,000 or so distinct CDR3 sequences, around 5.8% seen once. Source: whole blood, taken at baseline. The receptors shown here come from an adult who was a healthcare worker with PCR-confirmed SARS-CoV-2 infection or an uninfected control (not recorded which).

This clonotype was counted only a few times. CDR3 coding DNA: TGTGCCACGGAGGGTGAGAGGAACACTGAAGCTTTCTTT. This sequence encodes CATEGERNTEAFF. The V call is TRBV14, the J call TRBJ1-1; D ambiguous. The CDR3 runs 13 residues. Germline CDR1 is SGHDN and CDR2 is FVKESK. The V gene lost 10 bases and the J gene lost 1 base, with 13 bases spanning the gap. Looking up the rest from reference TRBV14 and TRBJ1-1 gives the full variable domain: EAGVTQFPSHSVIEKGQTVTLRCDPISGHDNLYWYRRVMGKEIKFLLHFVKESKQDESGMPNNRFLAERTGGTYSTLKVQPAELEDSGVYFCATEGERNTEAFFGQGTRLTVV.

In its sample, this clonotype was seen many times. The genes are TRBV6-6 and TRBJ1-5; D perhaps matches TRBD1 (5 bases). Looked up from germline, CDR1 is MNHNY and CDR2 is SVGAGI (reference sequence). The CDR3 is 16 amino acids. Trimming stripped 0 bases from V and 2 bases from J, with 11 bases between. The CDR3 region is CASSYSGPQGNQPQHF. The DNA for the CDR3 is TGTGCCAGCAGTTACTCGGGACCTCAGGGCAATCAGCCCCAGCATTTT.

The sample holds many counts of this clonotype. V is TRBV27 and J is TRBJ1-5, with a tentative D call TRBD1 (6 bases). This CDR3 has 13 amino acids. In germline, CDR1 is MNHEY, CDR2 SMNVEV (reference sequence). Trimming took 2 bases from V and 5 from J, leaving 7 bases between them. The CDR3 sequence is CASSLGGYQPQHF. The CDR3 coding sequence is TGTGCCAGCAGTTTAGGGGGCTATCAGCCCCAGCATTTT.

This clonotype appeared many times. The chain employs TRBV20-1 and TRBJ2-3; D unclear. V was cut by 1 base and J by 0 bases, with 11 bases left in between. This CDR3 has 15 amino acids. CDR1 and CDR2 from the germline V gene are DFQATT and SNEGSKA (reference sequence). CDR3 in DNA: TGCAGTGCTAGAGTTAGACTCGGCAGCACAGATACGCAGTATTTT. Translation gives CSARVRLGSTDTQYF.

This clonotype was detected ten times or more. This chain connects TRBV30 to TRBJ2-1; D gene unclear. The V gene lost 0 bases and the J gene lost 10 bases, with 16 bases spanning the gap. This CDR3 is built from 14 residues. Germline values: CDR1 GTSNPN, CDR2 SVGIG (reference sequence). CDR3 in amino acids: CAWSVTRVAAEQFF. The CDR3 nucleotides read TGTGCCTGGAGTGTAACCCGGGTGGCTGCGGAGCAGTTCTTC.

This clonotype has a handful of counts. The gene calls are TRBV5-1 and TRBJ2-1, with TRBD2 matching over 11 bases. The ends lost 4 bases at V and 8 bases at J; junction bases unmatched: 5. In germline, CDR1 is SGHRS, CDR2 YFSETQ. CDR3 size: 14 residues. The CDR3 bases are TGCGCCAGCAGCCAAGGGACTAGCGGCGATGAGCAGTTCTTC. This translates into CASSQGTSGDEQFF.

This clonotype has at least ten counts. The chain recombines TRBV20-1 with TRBJ2-7; a weak D match, TRBD2 (7 bases). The CDR3 totals 13 residues. Trimming shortened V by 6 bases and J by 4 bases, and 16 bases separated the two germline ends. CDR1 is DFQATT and CDR2 is SNEGSKA in the germline V gene (reference sequence). CDR3 nucleotide sequence: TGCAGTGCCCTAGGGGGGGCTAAGTACGAGCAGTACTTC. This encodes CSALGGAKYEQYF.

This clonotype showed up just a few times. The genes are TRBV7-6 and TRBJ2-7; 8 bases line up with TRBD1. This CDR3 spans 14 amino acids. Germline V lookup: CDR1 SGHVS, CDR2 FNYEAQ. V lost 5 bases to trimming and J lost 4 bases; unmatched junction nucleotides: 7. CDR3 in DNA: TGTGCCAGCAGCCCGCGGCAGGGGGCTTACGAGCAGTACTTC. It codes for CASSPRQGAYEQYF.

A few counts support this clonotype. J is TRBJ1-1 and V is TRBV5-1; no reliable D call. The CDR3 totals 14 residues. Germline CDR1 reads SGHRS; CDR2 reads YFSETQ. Trimming took off 7 bases at V and 1 base at J, with 14 bases between the two ends. The CDR3 DNA is TGCGCCAGCTGTCCCTTTGGGTCGAACACTGAAGCTTTCTTT. Its protein product is CASCPFGSNTEAFF.

Comments on this clonotype: A single base separates this from a much larger clone, so it may be a read error. The chain joins TRBV7-2 to TRBJ2-1, with TRBD2 identical over 13 bases. The germline V gene encodes CDR1 SGHTA and CDR2 FQGNSA. The CDR3 spans 17 residues. The CDR3 bases are TGTGCCGGCAGCGAACGGACTAGCGGGAGATCCTACAATGAGCAGTTCTTC. Its protein product is CAGSERTSGRSYNEQFF.

This clonotype was seen many times. The rearrangement joins TRBV3-1 to TRBJ1-5; D is unresolved. Germline V gene data show CDR1 as LGHDT and CDR2 as YNNKEL (reference sequence). This CDR3 is 15 amino acids long. The ends were cut back, 0 bases at V and 3 bases at J, with 9 bases in the middle. The CDR3 loop is CASSQDTQINQPQHF. CDR3 bases: TGTGCCAGCAGCCAAGATACCCAAATCAATCAGCCCCAGCATTTT.